The rows below give T cell receptor beta chains drawn from one sample of a study of blood T cell repertoires in COVID-19. Profiling relied on immunoSEQ multiplex PCR, and the TCRdb table lists in-frame clones only, not all of them. The sample consists of tens of thousands of clones, roughly four fifths of them appearing once. Material: peripheral blood. Source of these receptors: a man aged 50-60 years with active or convalescent COVID-19. Both conserved end residues are part of each CDR3. The D gene is left open where the match is weak. Part of the rows lack a size; the others show once, few, many or a class for expanded clones.

size	V	D	J	CDR3	DNA
NA	TRBV5-1	NA	TRBJ1-1	CASSLGTEMNTEAFF	TGCGCCAGCAGCTTGGGTACCGAGATGAACACTGAAGCTTTCTTT
NA	TRBV5-8	TRBD1	TRBJ2-3	CASSLGQGGKDTQYF	TGTGCCAGCAGTTTGGGACAGGGGGGAAAAGATACGCAGTATTTT
NA	TRBV7-2	TRBD1	TRBJ1-5	CASSAGQGPYQPQHF	TGTGCCAGCAGCGCAGGACAGGGCCCGTATCAGCCCCAGCATTTT
NA	TRBV7-8	NA	TRBJ2-6	CASSPLGGPGANVLTF	TGTGCCAGCAGCCCCCTAGGAGGCCCTGGGGCCAACGTCCTGACTTTC
NA	TRBV29-1	TRBD1	TRBJ1-2	CSALQGDGYGYTF	TGCAGCGCCCTACAGGGGGATGGCTATGGCTACACCTTC
once	TRBV4-3	NA	TRBJ1-5	CASSQEFGGNGNQPQHF	TGCGCCAGCAGCCAAGAGTTCGGGGGGAACGGCAATCAGCCCCAGCATTTT
few	TRBV10-2	TRBD2	TRBJ2-3	CASSASGGGDTQYF	TGCGCCAGCAGTGCTAGCGGGGGGGGAGATACGCAGTATTTT
once	TRBV21-1	NA	TRBJ1-4	CASSKGRSGVEKLFF	TGTGCCAGCAGCAAAGGTCGATCAGGGGTGGAAAAACTGTTTTTT
NA	TRBV5-1	TRBD1	TRBJ2-5	CASSSGQGRETQYF	TGCGCCAGCAGCTCTGGACAGGGGCGCGAGACCCAGTACTTC
NA	TRBV6-6	TRBD1	TRBJ1-5	CASRTGSNQPQHF	TGTGCCAGCAGGACAGGGAGCAATCAGCCCCAGCATTTT
NA	TRBV10-1	TRBD1	TRBJ1-6	CASSNRGPGSPLHF	TGCGCCAGCAGCAACAGGGGGCCGGGTTCACCCCTCCACTTT
few	TRBV5-4	NA	TRBJ2-7	CASEDFTGKVYEQYF	TGTGCCAGCGAAGATTTTACAGGGAAGGTCTACGAGCAGTACTTC
NA	TRBV3-1/TRBV3-2	TRBD1	TRBJ1-2	CASSQDRVPLFGYTF	TGTGCCAGCAGTCAAGACAGGGTACCCCTATTCGGCTACACCTTC
NA	TRBV6-5	NA	TRBJ1-2	CASRSFEAGYTF	TGTGCCAGCAGATCTTTTGAGGCTGGCTACACCTTC
NA	TRBV2	NA	TRBJ1-4	CASKEQGSRSEKLFF	TGTGCCAGCAAGGAACAGGGAAGCAGGAGTGAAAAACTGTTTTTT
NA	TRBV19	TRBD2	TRBJ2-1	CASNTGGIYNEQFF	TGTGCCAGTAATACGGGGGGGATATACAATGAGCAGTTCTTC
NA	TRBV28	TRBD1	TRBJ1-1	CASSLFGTDTEAFF	TGTGCCAGCAGTTTATTTGGGACAGACACTGAAGCTTTCTTT
few	TRBV28	NA	TRBJ1-1	CASSSEHRVTEAFF	TGTGCCAGCAGTTCAGAGCACAGGGTAACTGAAGCTTTCTTT
NA	TRBV18	NA	TRBJ1-5	CASSPNTGNQPQHF	TGTGCCAGCTCACCAAATACGGGCAATCAGCCCCAGCATTTT
NA	TRBV7-8	NA	TRBJ1-5	CASSPGPWPQHF	TGTGCCAGCAGCCCAGGTCCTTGGCCCCAGCATTTT
NA	TRBV12-5	TRBD1	TRBJ1-1	CASGLFPSGQGNTEAFF	TGTGCTAGTGGTTTGTTCCCATCGGGACAGGGGAACACTGAAGCTTTCTTT
NA	TRBV19	NA	TRBJ2-2	CASSRSGQNTGELFF	TGTGCCAGTAGTAGATCGGGACAGAACACCGGGGAGCTGTTTTTT
once	TRBV14	NA	TRBJ1-1	CASSQEWGITEAFF	TGTGCCAGCAGCCAAGAATGGGGCATAACTGAAGCTTTCTTT
NA	TRBV6-5	NA	TRBJ2-2	CASSLTNTGELFF	TGTGCCAGCAGCCTTACGAACACCGGGGAGCTGTTTTTT
NA	TRBV9	TRBD2	TRBJ2-2	CASSVGPGTKTGELFF	TGTGCCAGCAGCGTAGGACCGGGGACTAAAACCGGGGAGCTGTTTTTT
NA	TRBV5-6	NA	TRBJ1-5	CASSLGVGNQPQHF	TGTGCCAGCAGCTTGGGGGTCGGGAATCAGCCCCAGCATTTT
NA	TRBV5-8	NA	TRBJ1-4	CASSRRGGQEKLFF	TGTGCCAGCAGCCGAAGGGGGGGCCAAGAAAAACTGTTTTTT
NA	TRBV3-1/TRBV3-2	NA	TRBJ1-6	CASSPRVVDSPLHF	TGTGCCAGCAGCCCCAGGGTCGTAGATTCACCCCTCCACTTT
NA	TRBV7-2	TRBD1	TRBJ1-4	CASSSDRGNEKLFF	TGTGCCAGCAGCTCAGACAGGGGTAATGAAAAACTGTTTTTT
NA	TRBV18	NA	TRBJ2-7	CASSPPRTAKEQYF	TGTGCCAGCTCACCACCTAGGACAGCGAAGGAGCAGTACTTC
NA	TRBV7-2	TRBD2	TRBJ2-5	CASSPTSGGPPGETQYF	TGTGCCAGCAGCCCGACTAGCGGGGGGCCCCCCGGCGAGACCCAGTACTTC
NA	TRBV28	TRBD1	TRBJ1-6	CASSKTGGHSPLHF	TGTGCCAGCAGTAAGACAGGGGGTCATTCACCCCTCCACTTT
NA	TRBV27	TRBD1	TRBJ1-5	CASSSMGTVDADQPQHF	TGTGCCAGCAGTTCGATGGGGACAGTGGATGCCGATCAGCCCCAGCATTTT
NA	TRBV6-2/TRBV6-3	TRBD1	TRBJ2-2	CASSYFGTAGELFF	TGTGCCAGCAGTTACTTCGGGACAGCAGGGGAGCTGTTTTTT
NA	TRBV27	TRBD1	TRBJ2-5	CASSFQGARGETQYF	TGTGCCAGCAGTTTTCAGGGGGCAAGAGGAGAGACCCAGTACTTC
NA	TRBV19	TRBD1	TRBJ1-2	CASRRDRANYGYTF	TGTGCCAGTAGACGGGACAGGGCTAACTATGGCTACACCTTC
NA	TRBV19	NA	TRBJ2-7	CASSIQGGEQYF	TGTGCCAGTAGTATCCAGGGCGGCGAGCAGTACTTC
once	TRBV2	TRBD1	TRBJ1-4	CASKDRGLVNEKLFF	TGTGCCAGCAAGGACAGGGGGCTAGTTAATGAAAAACTGTTTTTT
once	TRBV18	TRBD1	TRBJ1-4	CASSRAATGGEKLFF	TGTGCCAGCTCACGAGCGGCGACAGGGGGTGAAAAACTGTTTTTT
NA	TRBV30	TRBD1	TRBJ1-6	CAWSVQQGADNSPLHF	TGTGCCTGGAGTGTACAGCAGGGGGCGGATAATTCACCCCTCCACTTT
NA	TRBV27	TRBD1	TRBJ1-5	CASRTGQGSNQPQHF	TGTGCCAGCAGGACGGGACAGGGGAGCAATCAGCCCCAGCATTTT